This paragraph reports one T cell receptor beta chain. Its binding antigen is unknown. There are no base qualities to consult, and no much larger clone falls within one base. This sample was taken from a study of blood T cell repertoires in COVID-19 (dated by TCRdb to 2018 to 2021). In the study overall: Samples covering the acute and convalescent phases of COVID-19 were provided by collaborators in the United States, Italy and Spain. A freely available public database, intended as a resource for researchers studying the immune response to SARS-CoV-2, is where the repertoires were released. The material from the prospective study consisted of cDNA or gDNA derived from T cells, B-cell-depleted T cells, or PBMCs. Subjects who had been exposed to COVID-19, were actively infected with it, or had recovered from it provided the deeply sampled blood TCRbeta repertoires that made up the dataset. Samples were obtained from the ongoing ImmuneRACE study (first 160 participants) and from about 1,300 subjects provided by 6 global collaborators. The sample metadata nearly always contained a de-identified subject ID, COVID-19 status, age in years and sex. HLA class I and class II types, where available, came from metadata supplied by the sample provider rather than from assay-based typing.

The immunoSEQ Assay, a bias-controlled multiplex PCR, was used to amplify TCRbeta CDR3 regions from genomic DNA. The paper's processing steps were these. Nucleated cell counts per sample were estimated from amplification of reference gene primers within the assay. Sequence reads were collapsed and filtered to measure the absolute abundance of every unique TCRbeta CDR3 rearrangement. For each sample, productive Simpson clonality was calculated as the square root of Simpson's diversity index across productive rearrangements. TCRdb limited this immuneACCESS table to in-frame rearrangements with V and J called. A share of clones is missing; checked studies link under half to unresolved V genes, and the rest is unexplained. The V and J calls and clone size come from that table; D and trimming were worked out from the DNA. In this sample the table shows approximately 350,000 clones, more than 80% of which occur a single time. Roughly 1.2% of the sample comes from the top ten.

The collaborating institutions used their own protocols to collect whole blood in K2EDTA tubes. For TCRbeta analysis, collaborator samples were shipped as frozen whole blood, as isolated PBMCs, or as DNA extracted from either sample type. Findings and caveats that apply to the study as a whole: Clinical and demographic metadata were provided uncurated, with the amount varying by source and participant.

Trimming accounts for 2 bases at V and 4 bases at J, while the number of junction bases matched to no gene is 7. The CDR3 spans 16 residues, from the cysteine through the phenylalanine. Kept here is only the CDR3 DNA, which spans 48 bases and is read in frame from base 1. The germline V gene (reference sequence) supplies CDR1 SEHNR and CDR2 FQNEAQ. The receptor was derived from a man in his forties with acute or convalescent COVID-19. Sequenced material: peripheral blood. Recombination connected TRBV7-9 to TRBJ2-1, and 8 bases in between align with TRBD2. In nucleotide form, the sequence is TGTGCCAGCAGCTTACCCAGCGGGGGAGATTACAATGAGCAGTTCTTC. It translates to CASSLPSGGDYNEQFF.